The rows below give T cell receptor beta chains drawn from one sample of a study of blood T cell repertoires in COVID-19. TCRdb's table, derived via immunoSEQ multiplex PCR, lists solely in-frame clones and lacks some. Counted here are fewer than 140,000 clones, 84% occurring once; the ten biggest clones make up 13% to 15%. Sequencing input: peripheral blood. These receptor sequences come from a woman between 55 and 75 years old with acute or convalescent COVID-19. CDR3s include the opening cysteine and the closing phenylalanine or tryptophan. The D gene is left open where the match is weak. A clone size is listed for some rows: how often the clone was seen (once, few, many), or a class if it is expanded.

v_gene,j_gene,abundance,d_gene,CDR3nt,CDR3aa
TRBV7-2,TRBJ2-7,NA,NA,TGTGCCAGCAGCTTAGCTGGCAGCTCCTACGAGCAGTACTTC,CASSLAGSSYEQYF
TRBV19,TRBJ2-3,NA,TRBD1,TGTGCCAGTAGCCACAGGGGAGATACGCAGTATTTT,CASSHRGDTQYF
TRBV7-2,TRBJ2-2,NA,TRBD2,TGTGCCAGCAAGCGGGGCTCAACTGACGGGGAGCTGTTTTTT,CASKRGSTDGELFF
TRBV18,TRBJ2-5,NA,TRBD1,TGTGCCAGCTCACCACGTCCAGGGGGCGGCGAGACCCAGTACTTC,CASSPRPGGGETQYF
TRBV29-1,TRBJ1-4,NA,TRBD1,TGCAGCGTTGTCTCCCGGGACAGTGGGCGGGAAAAACTGTTTTTT,CSVVSRDSGREKLFF
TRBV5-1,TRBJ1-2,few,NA,TGCGCCAGCAGCTTGGAAGGGGCCGGTGGCTACACCTTC,CASSLEGAGGYTF
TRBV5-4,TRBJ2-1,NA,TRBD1,TGTGCCAGCAGCAACCGACAGGGCCGAATGAATGAGCAGTTCTTC,CASSNRQGRMNEQFF
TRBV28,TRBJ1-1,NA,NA,TGTGCCAGCAGTTCTGCAGCGGGCGGGACGCTCGGCACTGAAGCTTTCTTT,CASSSAAGGTLGTEAFF
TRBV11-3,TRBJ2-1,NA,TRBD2,TGTGCCAGCAGCATAAATAGCGGGGGGGCGGGAGAGCAGTTCTTC,CASSINSGGAGEQFF
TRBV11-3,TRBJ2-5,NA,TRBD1,TGTGCCAGCCGTCGGACAGGGGAGGAGACCCAGTACTTC,CASRRTGEETQYF
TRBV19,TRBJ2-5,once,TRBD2,TGTGCCAGTAGTATGGGACTAGCGGGCCAAGAGACCCAGTACTTC,CASSMGLAGQETQYF
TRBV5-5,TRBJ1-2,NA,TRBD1,TGTGCCAGCAGCTTGAATGGCAGGGGGGATTATGGCTACACCTTC,CASSLNGRGDYGYTF
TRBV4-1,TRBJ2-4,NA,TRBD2,TGCGCCAGCAGCCAAGATAGTCTAGCGGGGGCAGTGGGGTACTTC,CASSQDSLAGAVGYF
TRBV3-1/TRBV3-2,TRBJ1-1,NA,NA,TGTGCCAGCAGCCAGCAAGCAACTGAAGCTTTCTTT,CASSQQATEAFF
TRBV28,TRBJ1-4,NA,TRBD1,TGTGCCAGCAGTTTATTCGGACAGGGGGTATTCGAAAAACTGTTTTTT,CASSLFGQGVFEKLFF
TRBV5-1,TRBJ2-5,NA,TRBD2,TGCGCCAGCAGCTTGGCTAGCGGGGGGCACCAAGAGACCCAGTACTTC,CASSLASGGHQETQYF
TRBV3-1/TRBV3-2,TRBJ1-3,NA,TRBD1,TGTGCCAGCAGCCAACTGGGACAGTCTGGAAACACCATATATTTT,CASSQLGQSGNTIYF
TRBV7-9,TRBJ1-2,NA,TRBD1,TGTGCCAGCAGCCCGAGGGACAGGGCAGGCTACACCTTC,CASSPRDRAGYTF
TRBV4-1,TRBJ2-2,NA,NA,TGCGCCAGCAGCCACGCAGCCAGCGGCACCGGGGAGCTGTTTTTT,CASSHAASGTGELFF
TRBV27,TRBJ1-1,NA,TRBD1,TGTGCCAGCAGGTCTTCCAGGGGGCGCGATGAAGCTTTCTTT,CASRSSRGRDEAFF
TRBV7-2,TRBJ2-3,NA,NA,TGTGCCAGCAGCTTAGACGGGAGCGAGGGAGATACGCAGTATTTT,CASSLDGSEGDTQYF
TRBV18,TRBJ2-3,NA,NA,TGTGCCAGCTCACCTTCCAGGGAGGCAGATACGCAGTATTTT,CASSPSREADTQYF
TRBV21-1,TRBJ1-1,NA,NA,TGTGCCAACAGGCGGGGTGTCAGGGACAACACTGAAGCTTTCTTT,CANRRGVRDNTEAFF
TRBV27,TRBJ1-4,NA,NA,TGTGCCAGCAGTTCAACTTACCTTGAAAAACTGTTTTTT,CASSSTYLEKLFF
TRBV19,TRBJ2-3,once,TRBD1,TGTGCCAGTAGTGGACAGGGGGCATGGGATACGCAGTATTTT,CASSGQGAWDTQYF
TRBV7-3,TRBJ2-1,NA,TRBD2,TGTGCCAGCAGCTTAACCGGCGGGAGGACCTACAATGAGCAGTTCTTC,CASSLTGGRTYNEQFF
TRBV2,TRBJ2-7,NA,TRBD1,TGTGCCAGCAGGGATGACAGGGACGAGCAGTACTTC,CASRDDRDEQYF
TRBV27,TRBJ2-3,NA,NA,TGTGCCAGCAGTTCCTGGAGAGATACGCAGTATTTT,CASSSWRDTQYF
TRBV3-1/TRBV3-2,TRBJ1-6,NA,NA,TGTGCCAGCAGCCCAATCCGAGGGAGGGCCGGTTCCCATACTAATTCACCCCTCCACTTT,CASSPIRGRAGSHTNSPLHF
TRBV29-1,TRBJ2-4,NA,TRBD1,TGCAGCGTTGGGTACAGGGGTCCCAAAAACATTCAGTACTTC,CSVGYRGPKNIQYF
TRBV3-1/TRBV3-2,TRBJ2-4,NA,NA,TGTGCCAGCAGCCAGGGAGAAGCCAAAAACATTCAGTACTTC,CASSQGEAKNIQYF
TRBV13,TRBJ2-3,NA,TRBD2,TGTGCCAGCAGCCCACGTCCGGGGACTAGCGGGAGCACAGATACGCAGTATTTT,CASSPRPGTSGSTDTQYF